A single T cell receptor (beta chain) is shown here with its context. Its antigen is undetermined. The data belong to a study of T cell repertoires in cytomegalovirus infection. TCRdb fed the reads into MiXCR, producing one record per CDR3 protein. The sample shows around 900,000 distinct CDR3 sequences, about a third of them seen only once. Sequences were derived from cultured CD8+ T cells from PBMCs, sampled from culture after CMV antigen stimulation. The TCR sequence derives from a human donor in good health (CMV status not recorded). Some clones in this sample may be carry-over from other donors' samples.

In DNA form, the CDR3 reads TGTGCCAGCAGTTACCCGATGCTGGAAGCTTTCTTT. Its protein is CASSYPMLEAFF. This sequence joins TRBV6-2 or TRBV6-3 and TRBJ1-1; no firm D call. Germline assignment: CDR1 MNHEY and CDR2 SVGEGT. This CDR3 is 12 amino acids long. Between the trimmed V and J ends, which lost 2 bases and 8 bases, there was a span of 9 bases.